The 12 T cell receptor beta chains presented below share a single source sample, sequenced in a study of CD4 T cells in relation to SARS-CoV-2 and coronaviruses. The repertoire was sequenced with immunoSEQ multiplex PCR; TCRdb's copy has only in-frame clones and lacks some. The data hold about 16,000 clones, with 80% to 85% observed a single time. Before the COVID-19 pandemic, during about 2011-2019, CD4+ T cells were taken from unexposed donors. CD4+ T cells were isolated from the cells after roughly 11 days of culture. Their antigen targets remain unknown. The specimen sequenced was CD4+ T cells from PBMCs, cultured in vitro. The receptors stem from a human donor in good health.

The V and J genes are TRBV29-1 and TRBJ2-7, with D possibly TRBD1 on 6 matching bases. The CDR3 contains 12 residues. Trimming took 1 base from V and 9 from J, leaving 13 bases between them. CDR1 and CDR2 from the germline V gene are SQVTM and ANQGSEA. The CDR3 loop is CSVEVLRRGQYF. In DNA, the CDR3 is TGCAGCGTTGAAGTCTTGCGCAGGGGGCAGTACTTC.

The chain uses TRBV30 and TRBJ1-5; D is undetermined. This CDR3 spans 13 amino acids. The V gene lost 4 bases and the J gene lost 5 bases, with 12 bases spanning the gap. Germline CDR1 reads GTSNPN; CDR2 reads SVGIG (reference sequence). CDR3 DNA: TGTGCCTGGACAGCGGAGCCAGATCAGCCCCAGCATTTT. It codes for CAWTAEPDQPQHF.

In DNA form, the CDR3 reads TGTGCCAGCAGTAACCGGGACAGATACAATGAGCAGTTCTTC. This gives the protein CASSNRDRYNEQFF. This sequence joins TRBV6-2 or TRBV6-3 and TRBJ2-1; 7 bases are shared with TRBD1. The CDR3 extends over 14 amino acids. CDR1 MNHEY and CDR2 SVGEGT come from the germline V gene. Unmatched junction bases numbered 5, after V lost 5 bases and J lost 4 bases.

The chain joins TRBV13 to TRBJ2-1; TRBD2 agrees at 12 bases. Germline CDR1 reads PRHDT; CDR2 reads FYEKMQ (reference sequence). The V segment lost 0 bases and the J segment 8 bases; nucleotides outside the gene matches: 5. CDR3 size: 16 residues. The CDR3 protein is CASSLGLAGGHDEQFF. The DNA for the CDR3 is TGTGCCAGCAGCTTAGGGCTAGCGGGAGGGCACGATGAGCAGTTCTTC.

The chain recombines TRBV29-1 with TRBJ2-1; D not resolved. Per germline, CDR1 SQVTM and CDR2 ANQGSEA. V gave up 0 bases and J gave up 4 bases, with 10 bases separating them. The CDR3 is made up of 14 amino acids. The CDR3 DNA is TGCAGCGTTGAAGATTCGGTGGTTTACAATGAGCAGTTCTTC. Amino acid sequence: CSVEDSVVYNEQFF.

CDR3 in DNA: TGTGCCTGGAGTGGGGAGCTCTACACGGCGCAGTACTTC. Its protein product is CAWSGELYTAQYF. The rearrangement uses TRBV30 and TRBJ2-7, with D possibly matching TRBD2 (5 bases). The ends were cut back, 1 base at V and 9 bases at J, with 16 bases in the middle. This CDR3 is built from 13 residues. Germline V lookup: CDR1 GTSNPN, CDR2 SVGIG (reference sequence).

This clone was detected only a few times. The rearrangement uses TRBV7-3 and TRBJ2-2; D possibly corresponds to TRBD2 (6 bases). CDR1 and CDR2 (germline): SGHTA, FQGTGA. V lost 4 bases to trimming and J lost 5 bases, with 11 bases between them. This CDR3 has 14 residues. CDR3 region: CASSSIGRTGELFF. In DNA, the CDR3 is TGTGCCAGCAGCTCAATCGGGAGAACCGGGGAGCTGTTTTTT.

Details on this clone: Other DNA sequences in the sample encode the same CDR3. CDR3 nucleotide sequence: TGTGCCAGTAGTATAGACACGAACACTGAAGCTTTCTTT. Amino acid sequence: CASSIDTNTEAFF. The gene calls are TRBV19 and TRBJ1-1; D is unresolved. The length of the CDR3 is 13 residues. Germline CDR1 and CDR2: LNHDA and SQIVND (reference sequence). V lost 0 bases, J lost 1 base, and 3 bases lay in between. The full variable domain, completed using reference TRBV19 and TRBJ1-1, is DGGITQSPKYLFRKEGQNVTLSCEQNLNHDAMYWYRQDPGQGLRLIYYSQIVNDFQKGDIAEGYSVSREKKESFPLTVTSAQKNPTAFYLCASSIDTNTEAFFGQGTRLTVV.

The V and J genes are TRBV5-6 and TRBJ1-2; D is possibly TRBD1 (6 bases). Looked up from germline, CDR1 is SGHDT and CDR2 is YYEEEE. The V and J ends lost 3 bases and 4 bases respectively, with 16 bases between them. This CDR3 region has 15 residues. The CDR3 here is CASSSGAGGGYGYTF. CDR3 DNA: TGTGCCAGCAGCTCCGGGGCGGGGGGCGGCTATGGCTACACCTTC.

This sequence joins TRBV18 and TRBJ2-3; D uncertain. CDR1 is KGHSH, CDR2 LQKENI, per germline. The CDR3 runs 12 residues. With 5 bases removed from V and 2 bases from J, the gap between germline ends came to 5 bases. The DNA of the CDR3 is TGTGCCAGCTCAACCTACACAGATACGCAGTATTTT. As protein: CASSTYTDTQYF.

This clone was found a few times. The chain links TRBV6-2 or TRBV6-3 to TRBJ2-1, with 7 bases that match TRBD1. The V gene's germline CDR1 is MNHEY and CDR2 SVGEGT. Trimming at V came to 2 bases and at J to 4 bases, leaving 2 bases not matched to a gene. This CDR3 has 14 residues. CDR3 residues: CASSYRDSYNEQFF. CDR3 DNA sequence: TGTGCCAGCAGTTACCGGGACAGTTACAATGAGCAGTTCTTC.

The CDR3 protein is CASQSQGDTEAFF. Here the CDR3 DNA reads TGTGCCAGCCAAAGCCAGGGGGACACTGAAGCTTTCTTT. The chain employs TRBV7-9 and TRBJ1-1; TRBD1 aligns across 7 bases. CDR3 size: 13 residues. The germline V gene has CDR1 SEHNR and CDR2 FQNEAQ (reference sequence). With V trimmed by 8 bases and J by 3 bases, 6 bases remained unmatched.